This T cell receptor (beta chain) was captured by sequencing in a study of blood T cell repertoires in COVID-19. The wider study: The United States, Italy and Spain supplied acute and convalescent COVID-19 samples. From T cells, B-cell-depleted T cells, or PBMCs came the material, which was cDNA or gDNA.

There are 13 residues in the CDR3. Looked up from germline, CDR1 is LNHDA and CDR2 is SQIVND (reference sequence). Trimming cost V 6 bases and J 10 bases, with 16 bases left between them. Authors' processing steps: Researchers report that nucleated cell counts were estimated from reference gene primer amplification. Measured with immunoSEQ multiplex PCR; TCRdb has only the in-frame clones, and not every one. Clonal size and the V and J genes are those of that table, whereas D and trimming came from the DNA. Seen here are some 120,000 clones, approximately 74% observed once, and the top ten hold 5.5%. This clone came up many times.

Sequences were obtained from peripheral blood. The chain links TRBV19 to TRBJ2-1, with D possibly TRBD2 on 5 matching bases. The receptor was isolated from a man in his fifties or sixties with acute or convalescent COVID-19. The DNA of the CDR3 is TGTGCCAGTAGCCACGTACTAGGGCGGGAGCAGTTCTTC. As protein: CASSHVLGREQFF.